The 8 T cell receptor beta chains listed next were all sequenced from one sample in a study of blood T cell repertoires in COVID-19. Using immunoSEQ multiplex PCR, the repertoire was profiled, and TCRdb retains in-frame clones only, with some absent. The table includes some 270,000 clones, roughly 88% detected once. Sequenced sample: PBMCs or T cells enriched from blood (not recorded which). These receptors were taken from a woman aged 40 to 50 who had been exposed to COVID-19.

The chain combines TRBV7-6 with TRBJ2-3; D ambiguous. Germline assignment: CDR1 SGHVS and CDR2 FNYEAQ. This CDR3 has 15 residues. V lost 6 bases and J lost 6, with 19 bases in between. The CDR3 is CASSRRTDIFDTQYF. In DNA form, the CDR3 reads TGTGCCAGCAGTAGACGTACCGACATTTTTGATACGCAGTATTTT.

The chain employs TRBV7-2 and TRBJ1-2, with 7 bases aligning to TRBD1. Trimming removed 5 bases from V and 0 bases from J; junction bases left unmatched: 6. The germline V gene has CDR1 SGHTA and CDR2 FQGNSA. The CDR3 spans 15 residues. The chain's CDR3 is CASSPQGRTNYGYTF. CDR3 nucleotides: TGTGCCAGCAGCCCACAGGGGCGAACTAACTATGGCTACACCTTC.

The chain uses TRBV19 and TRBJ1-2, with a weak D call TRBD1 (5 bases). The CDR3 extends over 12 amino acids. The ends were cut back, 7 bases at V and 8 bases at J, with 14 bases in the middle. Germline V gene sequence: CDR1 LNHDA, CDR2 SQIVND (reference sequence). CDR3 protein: CASTTGGDGYTF. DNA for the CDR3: TGTGCCAGTACCACGGGCGGGGACGGCTACACCTTC.

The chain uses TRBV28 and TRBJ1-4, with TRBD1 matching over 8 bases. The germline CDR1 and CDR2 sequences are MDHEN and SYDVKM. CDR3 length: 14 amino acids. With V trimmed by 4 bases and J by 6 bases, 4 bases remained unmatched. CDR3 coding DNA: TGTGCCAGCAGTTCCACAGGGGGAGATGAAAAACTGTTTTTT. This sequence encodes CASSSTGGDEKLFF. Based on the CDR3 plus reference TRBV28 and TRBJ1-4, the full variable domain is DVKVTQSSRYLVKRTGEKVFLECVQDMDHENMFWYRQDPGLGLRLIYFSYDVKMKEKGDIPEGYSVSREKKERFSLILESASTNQTSMYLCASSSTGGDEKLFFGSGTQLSVL.

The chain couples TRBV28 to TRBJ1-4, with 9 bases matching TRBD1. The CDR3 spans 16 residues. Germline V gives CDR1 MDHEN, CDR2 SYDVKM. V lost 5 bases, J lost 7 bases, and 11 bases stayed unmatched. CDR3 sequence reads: CASSRASTGGREKLFF. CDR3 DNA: TGTGCCAGCAGTCGCGCCTCGACAGGGGGACGTGAAAAACTGTTTTTT.

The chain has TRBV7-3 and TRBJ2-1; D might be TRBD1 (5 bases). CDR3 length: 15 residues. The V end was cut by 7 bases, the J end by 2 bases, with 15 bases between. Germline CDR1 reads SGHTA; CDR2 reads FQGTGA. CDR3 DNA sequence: TGTGCCAGCAACCGACAGTCCTCACCCTACAATGAGCAGTTCTTC. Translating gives CASNRQSSPYNEQFF.

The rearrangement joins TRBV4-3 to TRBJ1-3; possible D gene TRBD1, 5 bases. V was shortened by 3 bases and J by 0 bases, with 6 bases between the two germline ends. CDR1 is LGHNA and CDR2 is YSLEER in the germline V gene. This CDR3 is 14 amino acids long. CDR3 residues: CASSHTGSGNTIYF. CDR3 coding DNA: TGCGCCAGCAGCCATACAGGCTCTGGAAACACCATATATTTT.

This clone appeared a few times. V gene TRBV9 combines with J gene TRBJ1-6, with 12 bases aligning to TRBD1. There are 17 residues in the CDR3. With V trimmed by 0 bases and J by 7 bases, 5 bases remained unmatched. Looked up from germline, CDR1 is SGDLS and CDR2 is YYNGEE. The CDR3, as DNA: TGTGCCAGCAGCGTAGCCCCTGGGACAGGGGGCAATTCACCCCTCCACTTT. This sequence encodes CASSVAPGTGGNSPLHF.